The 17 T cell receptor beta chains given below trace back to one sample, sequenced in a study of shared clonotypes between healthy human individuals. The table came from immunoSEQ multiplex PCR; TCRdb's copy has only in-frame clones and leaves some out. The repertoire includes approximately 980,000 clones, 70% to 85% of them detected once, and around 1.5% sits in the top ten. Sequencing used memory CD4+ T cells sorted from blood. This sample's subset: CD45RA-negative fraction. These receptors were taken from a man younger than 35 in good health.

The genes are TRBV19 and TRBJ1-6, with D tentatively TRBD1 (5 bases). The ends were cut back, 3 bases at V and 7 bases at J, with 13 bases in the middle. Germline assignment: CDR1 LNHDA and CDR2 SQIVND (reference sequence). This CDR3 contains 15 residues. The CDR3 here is CASSMGDSLNSPLHF. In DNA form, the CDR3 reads TGTGCCAGTAGTATGGGAGACAGCCTGAATTCACCCCTCCACTTT.

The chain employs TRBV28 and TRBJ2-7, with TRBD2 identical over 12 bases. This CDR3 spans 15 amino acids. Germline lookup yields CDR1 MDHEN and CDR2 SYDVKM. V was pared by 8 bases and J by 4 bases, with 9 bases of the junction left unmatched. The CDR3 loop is CASVPTSGGAYEQYF. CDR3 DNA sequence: TGTGCCAGCGTCCCGACTAGCGGGGGAGCGTACGAGCAGTACTTC.

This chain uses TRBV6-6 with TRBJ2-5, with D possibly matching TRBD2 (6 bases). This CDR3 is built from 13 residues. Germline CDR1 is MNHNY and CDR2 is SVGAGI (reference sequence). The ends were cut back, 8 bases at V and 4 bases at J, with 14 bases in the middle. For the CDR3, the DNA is TGTGCCAGCTCCCTGGCGGGGAGAGAGACCCAGTACTTC. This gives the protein CASSLAGRETQYF.

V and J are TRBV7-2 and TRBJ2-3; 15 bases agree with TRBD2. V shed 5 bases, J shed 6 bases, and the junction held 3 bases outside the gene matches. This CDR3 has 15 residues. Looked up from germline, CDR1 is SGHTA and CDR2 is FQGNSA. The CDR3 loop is CASSGLAGGPDTQYF. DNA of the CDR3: TGTGCCAGCAGCGGACTAGCGGGAGGGCCGGATACGCAGTATTTT.

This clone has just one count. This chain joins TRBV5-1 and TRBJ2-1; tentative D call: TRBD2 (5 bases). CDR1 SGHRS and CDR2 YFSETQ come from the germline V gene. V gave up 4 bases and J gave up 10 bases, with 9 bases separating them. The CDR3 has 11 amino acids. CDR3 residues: CASSRGREQFF. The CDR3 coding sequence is TGCGCCAGCAGCCGGGGTCGGGAGCAGTTCTTC.

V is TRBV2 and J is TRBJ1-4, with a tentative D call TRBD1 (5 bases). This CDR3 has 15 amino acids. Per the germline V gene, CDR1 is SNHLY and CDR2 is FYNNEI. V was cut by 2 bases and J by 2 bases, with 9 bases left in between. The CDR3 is CASSEMRDTNEKLFF. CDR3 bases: TGTGCCAGCAGTGAAATGAGGGACACTAATGAAAAACTGTTTTTT.

The CDR3 coding sequence is TGTGCCAGCAGCCCGGGCCCACTCAGTGACAATGAGCAGTTCTTC. Protein product: CASSPGPLSDNEQFF. The chain employs TRBV5-6 and TRBJ2-1; D is unclear. The CDR3 length is 15 residues. The V gene's germline CDR1 is SGHDT and CDR2 YYEEEE. Trimming took off 4 bases at V and 5 bases at J, with 16 bases between the two ends.

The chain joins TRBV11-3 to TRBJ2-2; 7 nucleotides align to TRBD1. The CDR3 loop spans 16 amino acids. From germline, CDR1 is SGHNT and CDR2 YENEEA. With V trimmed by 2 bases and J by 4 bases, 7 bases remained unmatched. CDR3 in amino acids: CASSLTGAIVTGELFF. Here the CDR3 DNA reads TGTGCCAGCAGCTTAACAGGGGCAATTGTCACCGGGGAGCTGTTTTTT.

CDR3 coding DNA: TGTGCCAGCAGCCTGCGGACCGATGTGAACACTGAAGCTTTCTTT. This encodes CASSLRTDVNTEAFF. This chain links TRBV9 with TRBJ1-1; D remains unclear. The CDR3 consists of 15 residues. Germline V CDR1 and CDR2: SGDLS, YYNGEE. V lost 4 bases to trimming and J lost 0 bases, with 13 bases between them.

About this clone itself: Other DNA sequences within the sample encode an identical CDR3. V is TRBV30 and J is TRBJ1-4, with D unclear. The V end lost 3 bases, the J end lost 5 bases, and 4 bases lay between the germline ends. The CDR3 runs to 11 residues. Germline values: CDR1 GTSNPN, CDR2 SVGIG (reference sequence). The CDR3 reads CAWRGNEKLFF. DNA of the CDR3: TGTGCCTGGAGGGGAAATGAAAAACTGTTTTTT.

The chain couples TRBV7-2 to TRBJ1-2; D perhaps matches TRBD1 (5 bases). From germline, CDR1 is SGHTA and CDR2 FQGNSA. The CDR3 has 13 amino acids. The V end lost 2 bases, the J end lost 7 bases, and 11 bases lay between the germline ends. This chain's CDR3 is CASSLPRGGGYTF. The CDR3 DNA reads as TGTGCCAGCAGCTTACCAAGGGGCGGTGGCTACACCTTC.

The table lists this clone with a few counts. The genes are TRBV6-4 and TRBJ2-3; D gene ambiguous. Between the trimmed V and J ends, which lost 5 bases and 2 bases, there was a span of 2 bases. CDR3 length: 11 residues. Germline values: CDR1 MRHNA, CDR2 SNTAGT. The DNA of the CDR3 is TGTGCCAGCAGTCCCACAGATACGCAGTATTTT. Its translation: CASSPTDTQYF.

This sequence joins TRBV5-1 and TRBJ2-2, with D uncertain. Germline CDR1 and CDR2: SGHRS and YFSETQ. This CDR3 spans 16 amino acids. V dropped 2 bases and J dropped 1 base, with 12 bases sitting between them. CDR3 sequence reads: CASSFLEQMNTGELFF. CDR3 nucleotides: TGCGCCAGCAGCTTTTTGGAACAGATGAACACCGGGGAGCTGTTTTTT.

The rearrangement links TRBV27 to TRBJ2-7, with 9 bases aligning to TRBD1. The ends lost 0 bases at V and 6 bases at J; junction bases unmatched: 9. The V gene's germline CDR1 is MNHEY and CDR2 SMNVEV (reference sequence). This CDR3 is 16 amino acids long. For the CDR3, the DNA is TGTGCCAGCAGTTTATCTCCAGTGGGGACAGGGTTCGAGCAGTACTTC. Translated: CASSLSPVGTGFEQYF.

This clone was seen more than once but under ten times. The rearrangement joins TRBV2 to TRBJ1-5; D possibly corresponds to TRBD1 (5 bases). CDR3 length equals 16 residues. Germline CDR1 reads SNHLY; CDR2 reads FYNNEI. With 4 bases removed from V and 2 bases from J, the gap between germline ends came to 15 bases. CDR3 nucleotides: TGTGCCAGCAGTGGGGGGAGGTCCCTGGGCAATCAGCCCCAGCATTTT. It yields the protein CASSGGRSLGNQPQHF.

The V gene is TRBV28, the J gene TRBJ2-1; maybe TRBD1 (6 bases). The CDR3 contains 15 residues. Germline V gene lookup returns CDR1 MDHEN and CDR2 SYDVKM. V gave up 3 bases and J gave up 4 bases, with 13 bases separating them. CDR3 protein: CASSFLRGTYNEQFF. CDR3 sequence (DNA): TGTGCCAGCAGTTTTCTGAGGGGGACATACAATGAGCAGTTCTTC.

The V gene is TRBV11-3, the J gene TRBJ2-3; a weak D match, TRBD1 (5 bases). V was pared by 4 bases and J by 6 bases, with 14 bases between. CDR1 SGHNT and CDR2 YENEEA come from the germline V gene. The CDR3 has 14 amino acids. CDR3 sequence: CASSSQGLTDTQYF. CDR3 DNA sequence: TGTGCCAGCAGCTCTCAGGGTCTAACGGATACGCAGTATTTT.